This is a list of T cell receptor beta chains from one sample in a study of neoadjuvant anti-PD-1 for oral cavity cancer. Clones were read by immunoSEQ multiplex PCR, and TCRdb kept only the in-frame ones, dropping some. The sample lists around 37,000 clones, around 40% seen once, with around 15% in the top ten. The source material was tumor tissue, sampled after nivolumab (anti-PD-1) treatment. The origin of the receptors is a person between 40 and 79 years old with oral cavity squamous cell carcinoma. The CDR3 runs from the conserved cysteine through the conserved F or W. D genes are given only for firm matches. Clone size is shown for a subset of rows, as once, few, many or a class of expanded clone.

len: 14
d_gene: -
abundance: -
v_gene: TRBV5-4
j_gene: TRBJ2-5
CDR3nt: TGTGCCAGCAGCTTGATGGGGAGTCAAGAGACCCAGTACTTC
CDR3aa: CASSLMGSQETQYF

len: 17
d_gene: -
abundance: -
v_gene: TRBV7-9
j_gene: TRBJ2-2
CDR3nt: TGTGCCAGCAGCTCCCTTCGATTTAACAGGCGGACCGGGGAGCTGTTTTTT
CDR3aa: CASSSLRFNRRTGELFF

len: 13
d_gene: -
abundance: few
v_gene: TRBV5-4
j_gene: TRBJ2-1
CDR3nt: TGTGCCAGCAGCTCCGAGGGCCAGGGGGAGCAGTTCTTC
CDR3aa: CASSSEGQGEQFF

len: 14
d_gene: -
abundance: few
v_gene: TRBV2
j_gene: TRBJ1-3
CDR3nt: TGTGCCAGCAGTGAATTTTTATCTGGAAACACCATATATTTT
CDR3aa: CASSEFLSGNTIYF

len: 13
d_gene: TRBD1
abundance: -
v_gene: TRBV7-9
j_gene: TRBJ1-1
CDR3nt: TGTGCCAGTAACAGGGGGGAGAACACTGAAGCTTTCTTT
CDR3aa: CASNRGENTEAFF

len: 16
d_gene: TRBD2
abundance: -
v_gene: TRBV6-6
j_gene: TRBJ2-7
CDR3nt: TGTGCCAGCAGACGAGGGACTAGCGGACAGTCCTACGAGCAGTACTTC
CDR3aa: CASRRGTSGQSYEQYF

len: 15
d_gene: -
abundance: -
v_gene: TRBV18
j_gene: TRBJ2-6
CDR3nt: TGTGCCAGCTCACCATCGAGCTCTGGGGCCAACGTCCTGACTTTC
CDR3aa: CASSPSSSGANVLTF

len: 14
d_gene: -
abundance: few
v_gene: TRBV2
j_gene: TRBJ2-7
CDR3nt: TGTGCCAGCAGGCGGGACAGCAACTCCTACGAGCAGTACTTC
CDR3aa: CASRRDSNSYEQYF

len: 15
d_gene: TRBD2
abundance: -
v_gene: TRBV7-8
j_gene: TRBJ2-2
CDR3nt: TGTGCCAGCAGCTTTGGCGGGGGGCGCGTCGGGGAGCTGTTTTTT
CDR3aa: CASSFGGGRVGELFF

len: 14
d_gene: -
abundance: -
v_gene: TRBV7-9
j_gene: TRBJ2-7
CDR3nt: TGTGCCAGCGGGGTGGGGATAAGGACCTACGAGCAGTACTTC
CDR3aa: CASGVGIRTYEQYF

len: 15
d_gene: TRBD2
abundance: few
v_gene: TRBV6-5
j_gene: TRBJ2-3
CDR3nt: TGTGCCAGCAGACAACGGGGGGTCCGGGGGGATACGCAGTATTTT
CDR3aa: CASRQRGVRGDTQYF

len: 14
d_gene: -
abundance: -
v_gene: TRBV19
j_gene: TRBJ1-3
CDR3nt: TGTGCCAGTAGTACTTCAACCTCTGGAAACACCATATATTTT
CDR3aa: CASSTSTSGNTIYF

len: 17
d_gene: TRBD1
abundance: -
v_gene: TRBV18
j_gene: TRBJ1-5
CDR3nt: TGTGCCAGCTCACCGACAGGGAATTGGGGGTCGAGTCAGCCCCAGCATTTT
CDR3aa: CASSPTGNWGSSQPQHF

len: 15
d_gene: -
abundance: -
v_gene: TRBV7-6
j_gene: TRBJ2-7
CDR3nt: TGTGCCAGCAGCTCTCGTGGACAGCGGTCCTACGAGCAGTACTTC
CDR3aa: CASSSRGQRSYEQYF

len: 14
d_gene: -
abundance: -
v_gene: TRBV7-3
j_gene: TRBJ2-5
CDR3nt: TGTGCCAGCAGCTCCCCGGGACTGGAAGAGACCCAGTACTTC
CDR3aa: CASSSPGLEETQYF